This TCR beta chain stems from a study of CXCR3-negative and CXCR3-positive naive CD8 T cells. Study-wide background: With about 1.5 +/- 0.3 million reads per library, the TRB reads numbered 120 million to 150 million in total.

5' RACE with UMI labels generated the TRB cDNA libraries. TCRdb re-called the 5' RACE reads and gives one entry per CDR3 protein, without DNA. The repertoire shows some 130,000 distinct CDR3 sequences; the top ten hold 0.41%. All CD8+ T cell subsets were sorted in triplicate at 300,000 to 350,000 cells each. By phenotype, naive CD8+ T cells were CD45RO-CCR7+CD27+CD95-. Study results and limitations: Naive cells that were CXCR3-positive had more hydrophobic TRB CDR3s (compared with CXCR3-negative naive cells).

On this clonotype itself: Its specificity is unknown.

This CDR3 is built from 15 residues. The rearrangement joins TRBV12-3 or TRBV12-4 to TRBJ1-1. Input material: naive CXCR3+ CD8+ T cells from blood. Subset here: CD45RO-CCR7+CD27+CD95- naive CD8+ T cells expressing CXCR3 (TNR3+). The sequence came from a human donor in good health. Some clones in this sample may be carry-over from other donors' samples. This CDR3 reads CASSFTGGRDTEAFF.